This entry lists 11 T cell receptor beta chains sequenced from one sample in a study of PD-L1 blockade in urothelial cancer (TCRdb year 2017). Receptor libraries were prepared by the immunoSEQ multiplex PCR assay. Not all clones reach the TCRdb copy of this immuneACCESS table, which keeps in-frame sequences only. Checked studies attribute under half of the gap to unresolved V genes and leave the rest unexplained. For this sample there are around 30,000 clones; approximately 79% appear just once. The ten largest clones add up to around 2% of the sample. This sample comprised PBMCs, obtained around atezolizumab (anti-PD-L1) treatment. The receptors shown here come from a man in his fifties with urothelial cancer.

This chain uses TRBV2 with TRBJ2-4, with 10 bases that match TRBD2. CDR1 is SNHLY, CDR2 FYNNEI, per germline. Trimming at V came to 7 bases and at J to 3 bases, leaving 6 bases not matched to a gene. CDR3 length equals 15 residues. The CDR3 DNA follows: TGTGCCAGCATAGCGGGGGGCGGGGGCAAAAACATTCAGTACTTC. Translating it yields CASIAGGGGKNIQYF.

The chain recombines TRBV18 with TRBJ1-5; D is uncertain. There are 16 residues in the CDR3. Germline assignment: CDR1 KGHSH and CDR2 LQKENI. V dropped 2 bases and J dropped 2 bases, with 13 bases sitting between them. The CDR3 loop reads CASSPMLGGGNQPQHF. CDR3 sequence (DNA): TGTGCCAGCTCACCAATGCTGGGCGGGGGCAATCAGCCCCAGCATTTT.

This CDR3 is CASSEDRGDNEQFF. Here the CDR3 DNA reads TGTGCCAGCAGCGAGGACAGGGGGGACAATGAGCAGTTCTTC. This chain joins TRBV9 and TRBJ2-1, with TRBD1 matching over 10 bases. Losses at the gene ends were 3 bases for V and 5 bases for J; bases not matched to a gene: 2. CDR3 length: 14 residues. Germline CDR1 reads SGDLS; CDR2 reads YYNGEE.

The CDR3 region has the DNA TGTGCCAGCTCACCACCGACTGGGAGCTCCTACGAGCAGTACTTC. Its translation: CASSPPTGSSYEQYF. J is TRBJ2-7 and V is TRBV18; D may be TRBD2 (5 bases). Trimming removed 0 bases from V and 0 bases from J, with 9 bases in between. From germline, CDR1 is KGHSH and CDR2 LQKENI. This CDR3 is built from 15 residues.

The chain uses TRBV7-3 and TRBJ1-1; D uncertain. CDR3 length equals 13 residues. V lost 0 bases and J 4 bases, leaving 6 bases between the germline ends. The germline V gene has CDR1 SGHTA and CDR2 FQGTGA. The CDR3 bases are TGTGCCAGCAGCTTAACGAGAGGCACTGAAGCTTTCTTT. Its protein product is CASSLTRGTEAFF. The full variable domain, its missing parts supplied by reference TRBV7-3 and TRBJ1-1, is GAGVSQTPSNKVTEKGKYVELRCDPISGHTALYWYRQSLGQGPEFLIYFQGTGAADDSGLPNDRFFAVRPEGSVSTLKIQRTERGDSAVYLCASSLTRGTEAFFGQGTRLTVV.

The gene calls are TRBV27 and TRBJ1-2, with a tentative D call TRBD1 (6 bases). The CDR3 spans 16 residues. Germline V gene data show CDR1 as MNHEY and CDR2 as SMNVEV (reference sequence). V was cut by 2 bases and J by 2 bases, with 15 bases left in between. For the CDR3, the DNA is TGTGCCAGCAGTTTAAATACAGGGACGGGCAACTATGGCTACACCTTC. Protein product: CASSLNTGTGNYGYTF.

The chain combines TRBV2 with TRBJ2-1; perhaps TRBD1 as D (6 bases). The CDR3 runs to 13 residues. Germline assignment: CDR1 SNHLY and CDR2 FYNNEI. V shed 8 bases and J shed 6 bases, with 14 bases lying between them. The CDR3, as DNA: TGTGCCAGCTCACAGGGACGCGCCAATGAGCAGTTCTTC. It translates to CASSQGRANEQFF.

The chain couples TRBV9 to TRBJ1-2; 11 bases are shared with TRBD1. The ends lost 4 bases at V and 1 base at J; junction bases unmatched: 9. The germline CDR1 and CDR2 sequences are SGDLS and YYNGEE. The CDR3 covers 17 residues. The CDR3: CASSPRDRGFGNYGYTF. CDR3 DNA sequence: TGTGCCAGCAGCCCCCGGGACAGGGGGTTCGGTAACTATGGCTACACCTTC.

Turning to this clone: A junction end diverges from the germline sequence, so it may reflect a read error. The gene calls are TRBV6-6 and TRBJ1-2; 8 nucleotides match TRBD1. CDR3 length: 11 amino acids. Per the germline V gene, CDR1 is MNHNY and CDR2 is SVGAGI (reference sequence). The CDR3 reads CASTNDRGAFF. In DNA form, the CDR3 reads TGTGCCAGCACAAACGACAGGGGAGCCTTCTTC.

The chain couples TRBV5-4 to TRBJ2-5; D is perhaps TRBD1 (5 bases). Between the trimmed V and J ends, which lost 1 base and 2 bases, there was a span of 15 bases. The CDR3 has 16 amino acids. CDR1 is SGHNT, CDR2 YYREEE, per germline (reference sequence). The chain's CDR3 is CASSLPQGRPQETQYF. The CDR3 region has the DNA TGTGCCAGCAGCTTGCCGCAGGGTCGCCCACAAGAGACCCAGTACTTC.

The chain employs TRBV4-1 and TRBJ2-1, with TRBD2 identical over 11 bases. Germline V gene data show CDR1 as MGHRA and CDR2 as YSYEKL. V trimming: 0 bases; J trimming: 7 bases; junction bases outside the gene matches: 8. This CDR3 is 17 amino acids long. The CDR3 spells CASSQDISSGRFNEQFF. As DNA, the CDR3 is TGCGCCAGCAGCCAAGATATATCTAGCGGGAGGTTTAATGAGCAGTTCTTC.